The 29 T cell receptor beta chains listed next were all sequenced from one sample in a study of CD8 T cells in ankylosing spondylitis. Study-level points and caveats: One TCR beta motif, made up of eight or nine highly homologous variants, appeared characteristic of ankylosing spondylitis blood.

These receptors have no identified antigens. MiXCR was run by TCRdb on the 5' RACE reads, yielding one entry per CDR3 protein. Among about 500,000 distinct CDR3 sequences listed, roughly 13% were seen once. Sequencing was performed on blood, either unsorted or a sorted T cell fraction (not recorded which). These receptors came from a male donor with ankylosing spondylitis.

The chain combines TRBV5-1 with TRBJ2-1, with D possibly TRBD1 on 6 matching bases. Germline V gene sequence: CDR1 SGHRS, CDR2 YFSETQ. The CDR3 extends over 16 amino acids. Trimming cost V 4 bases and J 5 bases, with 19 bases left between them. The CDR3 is CASSSGQSGRNNEQFF. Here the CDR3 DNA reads TGCGCCAGCAGCAGCGGACAGTCCGGGCGCAACAATGAGCAGTTCTTC.

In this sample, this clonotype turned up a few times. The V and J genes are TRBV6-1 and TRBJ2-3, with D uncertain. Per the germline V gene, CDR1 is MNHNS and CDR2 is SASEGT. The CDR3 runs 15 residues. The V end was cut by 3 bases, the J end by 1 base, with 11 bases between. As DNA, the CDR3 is TGTGCCAGCAGTGATCCTATCGGACGCACAGATACGCAGTATTTT. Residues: CASSDPIGRTDTQYF.

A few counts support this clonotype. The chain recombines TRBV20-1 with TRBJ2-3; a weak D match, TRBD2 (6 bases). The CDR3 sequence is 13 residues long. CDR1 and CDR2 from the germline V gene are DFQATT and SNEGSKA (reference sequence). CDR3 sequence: CRRPSVNSDTQYF. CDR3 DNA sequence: TGCAGAAGACCTAGCGTCAACTCGGATACGCAGTATTTT.

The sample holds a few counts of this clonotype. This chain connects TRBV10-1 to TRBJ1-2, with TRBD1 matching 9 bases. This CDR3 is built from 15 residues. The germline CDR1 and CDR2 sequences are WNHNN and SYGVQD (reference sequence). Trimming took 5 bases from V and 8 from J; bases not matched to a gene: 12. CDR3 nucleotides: TGCGCCAGCAGTCCCGGGACAGGGATCGAGGGAGGCTACACCTTC. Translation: CASSPGTGIEGGYTF.

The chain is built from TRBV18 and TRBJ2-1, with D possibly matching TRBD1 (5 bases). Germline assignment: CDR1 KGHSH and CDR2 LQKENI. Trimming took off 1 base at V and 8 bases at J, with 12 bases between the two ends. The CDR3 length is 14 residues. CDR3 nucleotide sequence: TGTGCCAGCTCACCACAATCAGGGATGGATGAGCAGTTCTTC. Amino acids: CASSPQSGMDEQFF.

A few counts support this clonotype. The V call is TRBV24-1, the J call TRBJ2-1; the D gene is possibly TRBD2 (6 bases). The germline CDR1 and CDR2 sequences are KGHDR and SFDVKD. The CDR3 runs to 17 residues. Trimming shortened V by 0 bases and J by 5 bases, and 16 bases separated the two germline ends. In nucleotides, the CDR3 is TGTGCCACCAGTGATTTGGTAGGGGCTAGCGACAACAATGAGCAGTTCTTC. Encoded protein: CATSDLVGASDNNEQFF.

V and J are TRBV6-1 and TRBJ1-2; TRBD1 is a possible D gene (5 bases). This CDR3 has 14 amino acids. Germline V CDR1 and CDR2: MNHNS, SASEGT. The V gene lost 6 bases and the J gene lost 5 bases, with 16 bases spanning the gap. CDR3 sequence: CASRPLGGGYGYTF. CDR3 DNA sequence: TGTGCCAGCAGACCCCTCGGGGGTGGATATGGCTACACCTTC.

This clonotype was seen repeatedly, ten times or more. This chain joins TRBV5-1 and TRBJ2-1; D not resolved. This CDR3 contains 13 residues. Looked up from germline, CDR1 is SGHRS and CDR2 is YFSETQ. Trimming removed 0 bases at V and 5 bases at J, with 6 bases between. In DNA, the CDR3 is TGCGCCAGCAGCTTGGGGGAACACAATGAGCAGTTCTTC. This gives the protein CASSLGEHNEQFF. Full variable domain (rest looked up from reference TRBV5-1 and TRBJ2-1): KAGVTQTPRYLIKTRGQQVTLSCSPISGHRSVSWYQQTPGQGLQFLFEYFSETQRNKGNFPGRFSGRQFSNSRSEMNVSTLELGDSALYLCASSLGEHNEQFFGPGTRLTVL.

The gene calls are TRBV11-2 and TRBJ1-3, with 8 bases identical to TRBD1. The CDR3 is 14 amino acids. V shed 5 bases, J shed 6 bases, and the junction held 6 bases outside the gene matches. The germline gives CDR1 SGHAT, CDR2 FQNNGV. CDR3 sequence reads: CASSADRAQNTIYF. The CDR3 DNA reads TGTGCCAGCAGCGCGGACAGGGCCCAAAACACCATATATTTT.

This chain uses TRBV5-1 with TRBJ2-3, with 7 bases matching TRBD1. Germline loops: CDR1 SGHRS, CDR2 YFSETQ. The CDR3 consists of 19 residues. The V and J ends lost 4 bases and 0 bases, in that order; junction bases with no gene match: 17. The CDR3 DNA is TGCGCCAGCAGCCAAAACCTGGGACAGCCATTCGCGAGCACAGATACGCAGTATTTT. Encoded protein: CASSQNLGQPFASTDTQYF.

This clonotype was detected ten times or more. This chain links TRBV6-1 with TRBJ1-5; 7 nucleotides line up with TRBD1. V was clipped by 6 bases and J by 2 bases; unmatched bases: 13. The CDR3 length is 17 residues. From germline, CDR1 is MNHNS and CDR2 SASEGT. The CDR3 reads CASSLRGDREGNQPQHF. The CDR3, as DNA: TGTGCCAGCAGCCTGAGGGGCGACAGGGAGGGCAATCAGCCCCAGCATTTT.

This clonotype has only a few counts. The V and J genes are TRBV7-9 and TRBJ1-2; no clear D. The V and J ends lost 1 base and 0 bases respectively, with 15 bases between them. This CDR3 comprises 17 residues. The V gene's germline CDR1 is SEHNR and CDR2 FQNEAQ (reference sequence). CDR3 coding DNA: TGTGCCAGCAGCTTAGGGGCGGCTGAGACCTCTAACTATGGCTACACCTTC. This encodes CASSLGAAETSNYGYTF.

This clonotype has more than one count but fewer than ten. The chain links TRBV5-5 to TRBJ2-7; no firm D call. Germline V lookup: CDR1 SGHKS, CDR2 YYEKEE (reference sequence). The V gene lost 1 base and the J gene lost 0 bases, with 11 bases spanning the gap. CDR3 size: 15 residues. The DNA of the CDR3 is TGTGCCAGCAGCTTGATGGCTGAGAGCTCCTACGAGCAGTACTTC. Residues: CASSLMAESSYEQYF.

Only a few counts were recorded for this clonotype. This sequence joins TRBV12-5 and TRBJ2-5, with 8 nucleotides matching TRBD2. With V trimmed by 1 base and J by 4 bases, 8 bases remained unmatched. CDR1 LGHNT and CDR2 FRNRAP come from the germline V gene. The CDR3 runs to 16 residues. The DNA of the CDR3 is TGTGCTAGTGGTTTGGGAGCGGGAGCCTCCCCAGAGACCCAGTACTTC. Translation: CASGLGAGASPETQYF.

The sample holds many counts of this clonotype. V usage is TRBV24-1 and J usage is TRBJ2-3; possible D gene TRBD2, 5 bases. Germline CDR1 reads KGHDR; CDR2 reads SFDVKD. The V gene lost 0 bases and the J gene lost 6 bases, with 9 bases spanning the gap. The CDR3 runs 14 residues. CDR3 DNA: TGTGCCACCAGTGATTTGGGGGAGTCTGATACGCAGTATTTT. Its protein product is CATSDLGESDTQYF.

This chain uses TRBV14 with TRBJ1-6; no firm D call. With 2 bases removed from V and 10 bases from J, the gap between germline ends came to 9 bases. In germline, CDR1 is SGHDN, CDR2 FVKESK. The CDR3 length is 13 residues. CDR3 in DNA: TGTGCCAGCAGCCAATTGGGCAAATCACCCCTCCACTTT. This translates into CASSQLGKSPLHF.

This CDR3 reads CASSSLRGPLNYGYTF. The CDR3 DNA reads as TGTGCCAGCAGCTCCCTTCGGGGACCTCTAAACTATGGCTACACCTTC. V and J are TRBV14 and TRBJ1-2, with D possibly matching TRBD1 (5 bases). Germline V gene data show CDR1 as SGHDN and CDR2 as FVKESK. Trimming removed 5 bases at V and 2 bases at J, with 18 bases between. CDR3 length equals 16 residues.

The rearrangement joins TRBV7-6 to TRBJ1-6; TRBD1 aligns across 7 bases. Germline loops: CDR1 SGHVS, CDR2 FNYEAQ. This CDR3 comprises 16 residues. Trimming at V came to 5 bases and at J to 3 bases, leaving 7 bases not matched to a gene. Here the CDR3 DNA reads TGTGCCAGCAGCCACCGACAGGGACTCTATAATTCACCCCTCCACTTT. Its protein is CASSHRQGLYNSPLHF.

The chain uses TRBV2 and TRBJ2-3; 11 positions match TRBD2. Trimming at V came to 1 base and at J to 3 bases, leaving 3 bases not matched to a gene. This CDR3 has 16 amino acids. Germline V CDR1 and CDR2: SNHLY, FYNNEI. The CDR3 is CASSEVAGGPTDTQYF. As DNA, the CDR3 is TGTGCCAGCAGTGAAGTAGCGGGAGGGCCGACAGATACGCAGTATTTT. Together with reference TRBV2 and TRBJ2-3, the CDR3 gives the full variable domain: EPEVTQTPSHQVTQMGQEVILRCVPISNHLYFYWYRQILGQKVEFLVSFYNNEISEKSEIFDDQFSVERPDGSNFTLKIRSTKLEDSAMYFCASSEVAGGPTDTQYFGPGTRLTVL.

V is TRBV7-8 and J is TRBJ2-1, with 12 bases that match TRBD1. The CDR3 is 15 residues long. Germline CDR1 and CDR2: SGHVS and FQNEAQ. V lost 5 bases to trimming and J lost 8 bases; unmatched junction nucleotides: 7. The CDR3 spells CASSMGQGAIDEQFF. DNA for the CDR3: TGTGCCAGCAGCATGGGACAGGGGGCAATAGATGAGCAGTTCTTC.

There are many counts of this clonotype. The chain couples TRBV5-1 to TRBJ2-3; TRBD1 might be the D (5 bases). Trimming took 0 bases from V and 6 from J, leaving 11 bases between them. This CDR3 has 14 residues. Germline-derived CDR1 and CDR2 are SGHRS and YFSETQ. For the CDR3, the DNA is TGCGCCAGCAGCTTGGCCCAGGGCAGGGATACGCAGTATTTT. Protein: CASSLAQGRDTQYF.

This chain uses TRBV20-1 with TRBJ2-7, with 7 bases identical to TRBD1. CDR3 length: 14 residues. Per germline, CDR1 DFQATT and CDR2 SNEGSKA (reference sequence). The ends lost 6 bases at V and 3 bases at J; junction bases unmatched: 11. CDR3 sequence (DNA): TGCAGTGCAGGACAGGCCAGCTCCATCTACGAGCAGTACTTC. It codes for CSAGQASSIYEQYF.

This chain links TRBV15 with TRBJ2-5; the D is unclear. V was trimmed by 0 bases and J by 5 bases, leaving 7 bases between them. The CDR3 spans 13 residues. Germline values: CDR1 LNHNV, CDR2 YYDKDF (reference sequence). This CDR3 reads CATSRERSETQYF. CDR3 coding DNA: TGTGCCACCAGCAGAGAACGTTCGGAGACCCAGTACTTC.

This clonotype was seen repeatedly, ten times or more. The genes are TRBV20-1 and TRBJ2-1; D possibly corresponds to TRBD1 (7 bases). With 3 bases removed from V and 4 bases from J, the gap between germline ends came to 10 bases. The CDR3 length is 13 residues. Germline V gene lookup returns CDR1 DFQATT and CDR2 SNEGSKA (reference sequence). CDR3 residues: CSARRDRYNEQFF. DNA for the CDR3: TGCAGTGCTAGGCGGGACAGATACAATGAGCAGTTCTTC.

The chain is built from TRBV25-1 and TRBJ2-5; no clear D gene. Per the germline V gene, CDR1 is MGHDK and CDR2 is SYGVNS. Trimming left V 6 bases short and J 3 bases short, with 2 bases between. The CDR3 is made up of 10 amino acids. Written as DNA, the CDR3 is TGTGCCAGCAGAAAAGAGACCCAGTACTTC. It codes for CASRKETQYF.

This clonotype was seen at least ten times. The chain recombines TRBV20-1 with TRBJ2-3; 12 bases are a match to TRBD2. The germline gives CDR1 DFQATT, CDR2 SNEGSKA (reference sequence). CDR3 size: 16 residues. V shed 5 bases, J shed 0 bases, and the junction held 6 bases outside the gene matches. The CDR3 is CSAASGRASSTDTQYF. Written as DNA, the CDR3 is TGCAGTGCTGCTAGCGGGAGGGCCTCTAGCACAGATACGCAGTATTTT.

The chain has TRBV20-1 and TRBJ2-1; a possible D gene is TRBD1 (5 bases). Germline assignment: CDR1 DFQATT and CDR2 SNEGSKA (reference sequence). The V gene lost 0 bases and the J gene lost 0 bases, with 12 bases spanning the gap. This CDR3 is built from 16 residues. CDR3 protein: CSARDQRRGSYNEQFF. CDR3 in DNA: TGCAGTGCTAGAGATCAACGTAGGGGCTCCTACAATGAGCAGTTCTTC.

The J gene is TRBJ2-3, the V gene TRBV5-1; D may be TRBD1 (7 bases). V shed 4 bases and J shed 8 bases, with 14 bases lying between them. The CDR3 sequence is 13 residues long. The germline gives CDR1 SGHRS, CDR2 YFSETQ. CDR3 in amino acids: CASSGGGGGTQYF. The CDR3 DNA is TGCGCCAGCAGCGGAGGAGGGGGCGGTACGCAGTATTTT.

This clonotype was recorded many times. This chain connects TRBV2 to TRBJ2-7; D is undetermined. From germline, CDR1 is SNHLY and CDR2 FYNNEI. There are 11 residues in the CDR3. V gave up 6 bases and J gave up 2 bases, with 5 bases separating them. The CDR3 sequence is CASRGPYEQYF. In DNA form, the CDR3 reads TGTGCCAGCAGAGGCCCCTACGAGCAGTACTTC.